This TCR beta chain was captured in a study of identical twins. Through template switching, a universal primer site was introduced, and the cDNA contained unique molecular identifiers. TCRdb redid the calling of the 5' RACE reads with MiXCR, one entry per CDR3 protein. Of hundreds of thousands of distinct CDR3 sequences listed, 6% to 6.5% were seen once; the top ten hold 1.5% to 2%. Study-wide findings and caveats: Alpha sequences that were out-of-frame and twin-shared showed an excess of low generation probability. One should note that invariant MAIT and iNKT cells could partly confound zero-insertion analyses. Sharing of beta out-of-frame sequences by twins showed a weaker excess.

To note about this clonotype: The antigen is not known.

Germline V gives CDR1 SNHLY, CDR2 FYNNEI. V was cut by 4 bases and J by 0 bases, with 13 bases left in between. The CDR3 runs to 16 residues. The V call is TRBV2, the J call TRBJ1-5; D gene unclear. The clonotype originates from a young man in good health. The specimen was naive T cells sorted from blood. The CDR3 is CASSANRARSNQPQHF. Here the CDR3 DNA reads TGTGCCAGCAGTGCAAATAGGGCGCGTAGCAATCAGCCCCAGCATTTT.